These 27 T cell receptor beta chains were all obtained from the same sample, sequenced in a study of blood T cell repertoires in COVID-19 (dated by TCRdb to about 2020). Receptor amplification or capture employed the immunoSEQ multiplex PCR assay. TCRdb took over this immuneACCESS table, retaining in-frame rearrangements with V and J assigned. Such tables are incomplete; in checked studies, under half of the missing clones stem from an unresolved V gene, and the remainder is unexplained. The sample records roughly 180,000 clones, approximately 87% of which are singletons. The top ten constitute around 21% of the sample. The sample taken for sequencing was peripheral blood. The source is a man aged 65 to 85 with active or convalescent COVID-19.

The CDR3 here is CASSPGDGDNYGYTF. CDR3 nucleotide sequence: TGTGCCAGTAGTCCAGGGGACGGCGATAACTATGGCTACACCTTC. The chain carries TRBV19 and TRBJ1-2; maybe TRBD1 (6 bases). CDR1 and CDR2 (germline): LNHDA, SQIVND (reference sequence). The CDR3 extends over 15 amino acids. Deletions cut 5 bases from V and 1 base from J, with 14 bases between.

This clone was seen only once. This chain uses TRBV19 with TRBJ1-4; D gene unclear. The CDR3 is 17 residues long. Germline CDR1 is LNHDA and CDR2 is SQIVND (reference sequence). V lost 5 bases and J lost 4, with 20 bases in between. As DNA, the CDR3 is TGTGCCAGTAGTCTCGGGGAGGCCGGTGGGAGTAATGAAAAACTGTTTTTT. It specifies CASSLGEAGGSNEKLFF.

The chain couples TRBV30 to TRBJ1-4; D unclear. The CDR3 sequence is 12 residues long. Trimming stripped 0 bases from V and 10 bases from J, with 9 bases between. Germline CDR1 reads GTSNPN; CDR2 reads SVGIG (reference sequence). The DNA of the CDR3 is TGTGCCTGGAGTGTACAAAGGAGAAAACTGTTTTTT. It specifies CAWSVQRRKLFF.

J is TRBJ1-4 and V is TRBV6-5; 7 nucleotides match TRBD1. The V and J ends lost 6 bases and 0 bases, in that order; junction bases with no gene match: 4. Looked up from germline, CDR1 is MNHEY and CDR2 is SVGAGI. The CDR3 extends over 15 amino acids. The CDR3 DNA reads TGTGCCAGCAGGAAACAGGGGACAACTAATGAAAAACTGTTTTTT. It encodes CASRKQGTTNEKLFF.

The chain recombines TRBV29-1 with TRBJ1-1; weak D call: TRBD1 (5 bases). The germline CDR1 and CDR2 sequences are SQVTM and ANQGSEA. The CDR3 runs to 14 residues. Trimming shortened V by 7 bases and J by 9 bases, and 24 bases separated the two germline ends. In DNA form, the CDR3 reads TGCAGCGCCGACCGGGCGGGGCCGGTCTGGAAAGCTTTCTTT. It yields the protein CSADRAGPVWKAFF.

This clone was seen just once. V gene TRBV19 combines with J gene TRBJ1-1, with D perhaps TRBD1 (5 bases). Germline assignment: CDR1 LNHDA and CDR2 SQIVND (reference sequence). Trimming removed 3 bases at V and 1 base at J, with 12 bases between. The CDR3 has 15 amino acids. The CDR3 reads CASSMGGKGNTEAFF. The CDR3, as DNA: TGTGCCAGTAGTATGGGGGGGAAGGGGAACACTGAAGCTTTCTTT.

This rearrangement joins TRBV18 to TRBJ1-1; D not resolved. Trimming left V 3 bases short and J 0 bases short, with 5 bases between. Germline V gene lookup returns CDR1 KGHSH and CDR2 LQKENI. The CDR3 spans 13 residues. CDR3 bases: TGTGCCAGCTCACCTCAGATGAACACTGAAGCTTTCTTT. Its translation is CASSPQMNTEAFF.

The chain is built from TRBV11-2 and TRBJ1-2; 8 nucleotides line up with TRBD1. J was trimmed by 4 bases and V by 1 base; bases with no gene match: 5. The CDR3 extends over 15 amino acids. Per the germline V gene, CDR1 is SGHAT and CDR2 is FQNNGV. CDR3 loop: CASSLADREGYGYTF. The CDR3 DNA reads TGTGCCAGCAGCTTAGCGGACAGGGAAGGCTATGGCTACACCTTC.

This rearrangement joins TRBV5-1 to TRBJ2-1; TRBD1 is a possible D gene (6 bases). The germline gives CDR1 SGHRS, CDR2 YFSETQ. V lost 0 bases, J lost 2 bases, and 12 bases lay in between. The CDR3 runs to 16 residues. CDR3 loop: CASSLGVGAAYNEQFF. DNA of the CDR3: TGCGCCAGCAGCTTGGGTGTGGGGGCGGCCTACAATGAGCAGTTCTTC.

The V gene is TRBV19, the J gene TRBJ1-2; perhaps TRBD1 as D (5 bases). V was pared by 1 base and J by 1 base, with 13 bases between. This CDR3 comprises 16 residues. CDR1 and CDR2 (germline): LNHDA, SQIVND (reference sequence). In DNA form, the CDR3 reads TGTGCCAGTAGTATAGGGTCACAGGTGATTAACTATGGCTACACCTTC. Translation gives CASSIGSQVINYGYTF. The whole variable domain, remainder taken from reference TRBV19 and TRBJ1-2, is DGGITQSPKYLFRKEGQNVTLSCEQNLNHDAMYWYRQDPGQGLRLIYYSQIVNDFQKGDIAEGYSVSREKKESFPLTVTSAQKNPTAFYLCASSIGSQVINYGYTFGSGTRLTVV.

V usage is TRBV19 and J usage is TRBJ1-1; unclear D gene. Germline V lookup: CDR1 LNHDA, CDR2 SQIVND (reference sequence). The CDR3 loop spans 13 amino acids. V was shortened by 6 bases and J by 10 bases, with 18 bases between the two germline ends. The CDR3 DNA follows: TGTGCCAGTAGCCCGACAAGTGGCCTCGGAGCTTTCTTT. It specifies CASSPTSGLGAFF.

V is TRBV6-5 and J is TRBJ2-7, with D perhaps matching TRBD1 (5 bases). From germline, CDR1 is MNHEY and CDR2 SVGAGI. The ends were cut back, 4 bases at V and 9 bases at J, with 10 bases in the middle. CDR3 length equals 11 residues. The CDR3 DNA reads as TGTGCCAGCAGTTCCCCGACAGCGCAGTACTTC. This gives the protein CASSSPTAQYF.

The V call is TRBV6-5, the J call TRBJ1-2; D ambiguous. Trimming pared 6 bases from V and 7 bases from J, leaving 15 bases between. The CDR3 contains 13 residues. Germline CDR1 and CDR2: MNHEY and SVGAGI. The CDR3 sequence is CASSPAGGVGYTF. CDR3 coding DNA: TGTGCCAGCAGCCCCGCCGGCGGGGTTGGCTACACCTTC.

The chain is built from TRBV2 and TRBJ1-2; D not resolved. Trimming removed 6 bases from V and 6 bases from J, with 11 bases in between. This CDR3 contains 12 residues. The germline V gene has CDR1 SNHLY and CDR2 FYNNEI. CDR3 sequence reads: CASRISIDGYTF. The CDR3 nucleotides read TGTGCCAGCAGGATAAGTATAGATGGCTACACCTTC. The whole variable domain, filled in from reference TRBV2 and TRBJ1-2, reads EPEVTQTPSHQVTQMGQEVILRCVPISNHLYFYWYRQILGQKVEFLVSFYNNEISEKSEIFDDQFSVERPDGSNFTLKIRSTKLEDSAMYFCASRISIDGYTFGSGTRLTVV.

The chain joins TRBV28 to TRBJ1-4, with TRBD1 matching over 10 bases. V shed 6 bases, J shed 8 bases, and the junction held 15 bases outside the gene matches. Germline V gives CDR1 MDHEN, CDR2 SYDVKM. The CDR3 is made up of 17 amino acids. CDR3: CASSRRGQGRVGEKLFF. CDR3 DNA sequence: TGTGCCAGCAGCCGACGGGGACAGGGGAGGGTCGGGGAAAAACTGTTTTTT.

The genes are TRBV11-2 and TRBJ1-3, with D tentatively TRBD1 (6 bases). V was trimmed by 1 base and J by 4 bases, leaving 11 bases between them. Germline V gene lookup returns CDR1 SGHAT and CDR2 FQNNGV. The CDR3 covers 15 residues. CDR3 bases: TGTGCCAGCAGCTTAGTTCAGGGGTCGGGAAACACCATATATTTT. Translation: CASSLVQGSGNTIYF.

Comments on this clone: Within the sample, other DNA sequences also encode this same CDR3. The V gene is TRBV6-5, the J gene TRBJ2-7; TRBD1 matches at 10 bases. Germline-derived CDR1 and CDR2 are MNHEY and SVGAGI. V was pared by 5 bases and J by 3 bases, with 1 base of the junction left unmatched. The length of the CDR3 is 13 residues. The CDR3 bases are TGTGCCAGCAGTAGGGACAGGGGCTACGAGCAGTACTTC. Its protein is CASSRDRGYEQYF.

The chain recombines TRBV5-5 with TRBJ1-2; possible D gene TRBD1, 5 bases. The V and J ends lost 4 bases and 0 bases respectively, with 10 bases between them. The CDR3 has 14 amino acids. CDR1 SGHKS and CDR2 YYEKEE come from the germline V gene (reference sequence). CDR3 DNA sequence: TGTGCCAGCAGCCTGACAGCTTCTAACTATGGCTACACCTTC. Its translation: CASSLTASNYGYTF.

The chain has TRBV7-2 and TRBJ2-3, with 9 bases aligning to TRBD2. Losses at the gene ends were 6 bases for V and 5 bases for J; bases not matched to a gene: 12. The CDR3 loop spans 16 amino acids. Looked up from germline, CDR1 is SGHTA and CDR2 is FQGNSA. The CDR3 reads CASSTGGRVVGDTQYF. Here the CDR3 DNA reads TGTGCCAGCAGTACCGGCGGGAGGGTGGTTGGAGATACGCAGTATTTT.

The chain uses TRBV18 and TRBJ1-2; D call uncertain. The CDR3 runs 15 residues. CDR1 KGHSH and CDR2 LQKENI come from the germline V gene. V lost 2 bases, J lost 4 bases, and 14 bases lay in between. CDR3 coding DNA: TGTGCCAGCTCACCAAGTAGGAGCGCTGGCTATGGCTACACCTTC. Its protein product is CASSPSRSAGYGYTF.

This clone has only one observation. The chain combines TRBV3-1 (or the pseudogene TRBV3-2) with TRBJ1-1; the D gene is possibly TRBD1 (6 bases). In germline, CDR1 is LGHDT, CDR2 YNNKEL (reference sequence). The CDR3 has 14 amino acids. Trimming removed 4 bases at V and 3 bases at J, with 12 bases between. The CDR3 spells CASSRIQGYTEAFF. The CDR3 DNA reads as TGTGCCAGCAGCCGAATACAGGGCTACACTGAAGCTTTCTTT.

Here the CDR3 reads CASSYLPGTGAKKLFF. The CDR3 DNA reads as TGTGCCAGCAGTTACTTGCCCGGGACAGGGGCTAAAAAACTGTTTTTT. The chain couples TRBV6-5 to TRBJ1-4; 10 nucleotides match TRBD1. V dropped 1 base and J dropped 9; count of bases not matched to a gene: 8. The CDR3 sequence is 16 residues long. Germline V gene sequence: CDR1 MNHEY, CDR2 SVGAGI.

This chain links TRBV18 with TRBJ2-2; 7 bases match TRBD1. Germline V gene lookup returns CDR1 KGHSH and CDR2 LQKENI. The CDR3 totals 15 residues. V shed 1 base and J 7 bases; nucleotides not matched to a gene: 6. The CDR3 sequence is CASSPRGQLSGELFF. CDR3 in DNA: TGTGCCAGCTCACCACGGGGACAGCTGAGCGGGGAGCTGTTTTTT.

The rearrangement joins TRBV18 to TRBJ2-7; TRBD1 might be the D (6 bases). The germline V gene has CDR1 KGHSH and CDR2 LQKENI. The CDR3 has 14 amino acids. The V and J ends lost 2 bases and 6 bases respectively, with 14 bases between them. As DNA, the CDR3 is TGTGCCAGCTCACCAAAAGGACAGTTTGGCGAGCAGTACTTC. It encodes CASSPKGQFGEQYF.

V is TRBV2 and J is TRBJ1-1; D gene unclear. The V gene lost 7 bases and the J gene lost 4 bases, with 13 bases spanning the gap. Germline V gene data show CDR1 as SNHLY and CDR2 as FYNNEI. This CDR3 contains 13 residues. CDR3 nucleotides: TGTGCCAGCAATCTAAAACCAACCACTGAAGCTTTCTTT. Translating gives CASNLKPTTEAFF.

The V call is TRBV28, the J call TRBJ1-5; D uncertain. Looked up from germline, CDR1 is MDHEN and CDR2 is SYDVKM. The CDR3 spans 14 residues. V lost 3 bases, J lost 4 bases, and 10 bases lay in between. CDR3 protein: CASSFSAGNQPQHF. The DNA of the CDR3 is TGTGCCAGCAGTTTTTCAGCCGGGAATCAGCCCCAGCATTTT.

The chain links TRBV12-3 or TRBV12-4 to TRBJ1-2; D is unclear. V was trimmed by 7 bases and J by 6 bases, leaving 9 bases between them. CDR3 length: 11 residues. CDR3 sequence (DNA): TGTGCCAGCAAGCGCGGGGATGGCTACACCTTC. It encodes CASKRGDGYTF.